This T cell receptor (beta chain) was found in a study of shared clonotypes between healthy human individuals. The method was immunoSEQ multiplex PCR; TCRdb's version includes in-frame clones alone and lacks a portion of them. The sample yields about 990,000 clones, 78% seen once. With respect to this clone: Its antigen remains unknown.

From germline, CDR1 is MNHNY and CDR2 SVGAGI (reference sequence). With 0 bases removed from V and 5 bases from J, the gap between germline ends came to 14 bases. The CDR3 has 15 amino acids. Study results and limitations: Tissue TCR repertoires likely differ from these blood-only repertoires. Memory subsets generally showed smaller estimated richness than naive subsets did.

This sequence joins TRBV6-6 and TRBJ2-7; D is unclear. The receptor was isolated from a man younger than 30 in good health. Some clones in this sample may be carry-over from other donors' samples. Sequenced: memory CD4+ T cells from PBMCs. Subset here: CD45RA-negative fraction. CDR3 region: CASSYSTAAGHEQYF. CDR3 DNA sequence: TGTGCCAGCAGTTACTCGACCGCCGCAGGCCACGAGCAGTACTTC.